What follows is one T cell receptor (beta chain) and its context. The data were taken from a study of blood T cell repertoires in COVID-19. Turning to the study itself: The cDNA or gDNA used as material had been derived from T cells, B-cell-depleted T cells, or PBMCs.

Trimming removed 2 bases from V and 3 bases from J, with 17 bases in between. Looked up from germline, CDR1 is LGHNA and CDR2 is YSLEER. This CDR3 has 16 amino acids. Here immunoSEQ multiplex PCR was the method, and the copy in TCRdb shows in-frame clones only, minus some. The profile shows roughly 200,000 clones, about nine tenths of them singletons. The TCR sequence derives from a man aged 18 to 30 with acute COVID-19. The sample comprised PBMCs or T cells enriched from blood (not recorded which). The V call is TRBV4-3, the J call TRBJ2-7; D possibly corresponds to TRBD2 (6 bases). The CDR3 loop is CASSQWLGRELYEQYF. CDR3 nucleotides: TGCGCCAGCAGCCAATGGTTAGGACGGGAGCTCTACGAGCAGTACTTC.